This T cell receptor beta chain originates from a study of shared clonotypes between healthy human individuals. General study points: Sharing across four donors was highest in naive CD4 (around 5%) and lowest in memory CD8 (0.4%).

Healthy HIV-negative adults without recent acute infections or vaccinations served as donors. This clone appeared a single time. The target antigen is unknown. Sequenced by immunoSEQ multiplex PCR; TCRdb stores in-frame clones only, minus some. The table includes around 350,000 clones, roughly 70% detected once. Germline V gene lookup returns CDR1 SGHRS and CDR2 YFSETQ. This CDR3 is built from 16 residues. V lost 2 bases to trimming and J lost 1 base; unmatched junction nucleotides: 4. The sequence was obtained from a man younger than 45 in good health. This rearrangement joins TRBV5-1 to TRBJ2-3, with 10 bases lining up with TRBD1. The sample was memory CD4+ T cells sorted from blood. Subset noted: CD45RA-negative fraction. CDR3 bases: TGCGCCAGCAGCTTCGCTGGACAGGGGGGCACAGATACGCAGTATTTT. Amino acids: CASSFAGQGGTDTQYF.